A selection of T cell receptor beta chains follows, all from one sample in a study of low-dose radiotherapy and immunotherapy resistance in tumors. MiXCR, applied by TCRdb to the reads, yields one record per CDR3 protein. Here the sample spans tens of thousands of distinct CDR3 sequences, about 25% being singletons. The material was PBMCs, obtained before treatment. These receptors came from a male donor with prostate cancer. Both conserved end residues are part of each CDR3. A D gene is named only where the DNA matches it firmly. Where a row states a size, it is once, few, many or the class of an expanded clone; other rows omit it.

j_call,clone_size,v_call,d_call,cdr3_aa,cdr3_nt
TRBJ2-3,many,TRBV2,NA,CASSGLLNTQYF,TGTGCCAGCAGTGGCCTTTTGAATACGCAGTATTTT
TRBJ2-1,once,TRBV7-2,TRBD2,CASSGLAGASEQFF,TGTGCCAGCAGTGGACTAGCGGGAGCCAGTGAGCAGTTCTTC
TRBJ2-1,few,TRBV5-4,NA,CASSWALRGGSYNEQFF,TGTGCCAGCAGTTGGGCCCTGCGGGGCGGCTCCTACAATGAGCAGTTCTTC
TRBJ2-1,many,TRBV21-1,NA,CASSKGQGLRGWFF,TGTGCCAGCAGCAAAGGACAGGGCCTACGGGGGTGGTTCTTC
TRBJ2-7,once,TRBV28,NA,CASRDTKEQYF,TGTGCCAGCCGGGACACGAAGGAGCAGTACTTC
TRBJ1-6,NA,TRBV28,NA,CATTLGGGQGNSPLHF,TGTGCCACCACTTTGGGTGGGGGGCAGGGTAATTCACCCCTCCACTTT
TRBJ1-1,many,TRBV6-5,TRBD1,CASSPLGQGPEAFF,TGTGCCAGCAGCCCACTAGGACAGGGCCCGGAAGCTTTCTTT
TRBJ1-4,many,TRBV6-5,TRBD1,CASRRSPGQGPEKLFF,TGTGCCAGCAGGAGGTCACCGGGACAGGGCCCTGAAAAACTGTTTTTT
TRBJ2-5,many,TRBV19,NA,CASSKAAGAGVETQYF,TGTGCCAGTAGTAAGGCAGCAGGGGCCGGAGTAGAGACCCAGTACTTC
TRBJ2-1,many,TRBV18,NA,CASSPEGRENEQFF,TGTGCCAGCTCACCAGAAGGCAGGGAGAATGAGCAGTTCTTC
TRBJ2-3,many,TRBV3-1,TRBD1,CASSQEDRAQYF,TGTGCCAGCAGCCAAGAAGACAGGGCGCAGTATTTT
TRBJ2-6,many,TRBV3-1,NA,CASSPRYSGANVLTF,TGTGCCAGCAGCCCCCGGTACTCTGGGGCCAACGTCCTGACTTTC
TRBJ2-3,many,TRBV6-2/TRBV6-3,NA,CASSGSEGTDTQYF,TGTGCCAGCAGCGGGAGTGAAGGAACAGATACGCAGTATTTT
TRBJ2-1,NA,TRBV12-3/TRBV12-4,TRBD2,CASSLLAGGPWVEQFF,TGTGCCAGCAGCCTACTAGCGGGAGGGCCTTGGGTTGAGCAGTTCTTC
TRBJ2-1,many,TRBV7-8,TRBD2,CASSPWTSGSSYNEQFF,TGTGCCAGCAGCCCATGGACTAGCGGGAGCTCCTACAATGAGCAGTTCTTC
TRBJ2-5,NA,TRBV5-5,TRBD2,CASSNGLVRETQYF,TGTGCCAGCAGCAACGGACTAGTTCGGGAGACCCAGTACTTC
TRBJ2-1,NA,TRBV6-2/TRBV6-3,TRBD2,CASSQSGRTYNEQFF,TGTGCCAGCAGTCAGAGCGGGAGAACGTACAATGAGCAGTTCTTC
TRBJ1-2,NA,TRBV5-4,TRBD1,CASRRQGRDGYTF,TGTGCCAGCAGAAGACAGGGTCGAGATGGCTACACCTTC
TRBJ1-1,many,TRBV18,NA,CASSPDGGGTEAFF,TGTGCCAGCTCACCGGACGGGGGAGGAACTGAAGCTTTCTTT
TRBJ2-3,many,TRBV5-1,NA,CASSPGLDTDTQYF,TGCGCCAGCAGCCCGGGACTCGACACAGATACGCAGTATTTT
TRBJ2-5,NA,TRBV7-9,NA,CASSPRNSQETQYF,TGTGCCAGCAGCCCCCGGAACAGTCAAGAGACCCAGTACTTC
TRBJ2-6,many,TRBV18,NA,CASSPRVVGGVPDISGANVLTF,TGTGCCAGCTCACCACGGGTTGTGGGTGGCGTACCTGACATCTCTGGGGCCAACGTCCTGACTTTC
TRBJ2-1,many,TRBV5-1,NA,CASSLDSYNEQFF,TGCGCCAGCAGCTTGGACAGCTACAATGAGCAGTTCTTC
TRBJ2-1,many,TRBV20-1,NA,CSAAARGRNEQFF,TGCAGTGCTGCGGCCAGGGGACGCAATGAGCAGTTCTTC
TRBJ2-3,once,TRBV6-5,TRBD2,CASRRQAGGSTDTQYF,TGTGCCAGCAGAAGACAAGCGGGAGGGAGCACAGATACGCAGTATTTT
TRBJ2-7,NA,TRBV28,TRBD1,CASKLDRGRKVEQYF,TGTGCCAGCAAGCTCGACAGGGGGCGAAAGGTCGAGCAGTACTTC
TRBJ1-1,many,TRBV7-9,NA,CASSHPGDTEAFF,TGTGCCAGCAGCCACCCGGGAGACACTGAAGCTTTCTTT
TRBJ2-7,many,TRBV7-2,NA,CASSLAVGGYEQYF,TGTGCCAGCAGCTTAGCCGTGGGCGGCTACGAGCAGTACTTC
TRBJ2-7,NA,TRBV20-1,NA,CSVWRSPEQYF,TGCAGTGTCTGGAGGAGCCCCGAGCAGTACTTC
TRBJ2-1,many,TRBV6-5,TRBD2,CASSEGSGGYNEQFF,TGTGCCAGCAGTGAAGGGTCCGGGGGGTACAATGAGCAGTTCTTC
TRBJ2-1,NA,TRBV19,TRBD2,CASNNIGLAGGATEQFF,TGTGCCAGTAACAACATCGGACTAGCGGGGGGGGCGACTGAGCAGTTCTTC
TRBJ1-1,NA,TRBV6-2/TRBV6-3,TRBD1,CASILGTAFTEAFF,TGTGCCAGCATTTTAGGGACAGCTTTCACTGAAGCTTTCTTT
TRBJ2-5,many,TRBV15,NA,CATSRALRGRGETQYF,TGTGCCACCAGCAGAGCTCTTCGGGGGAGGGGGGAGACCCAGTACTTC
TRBJ2-7,many,TRBV20-1,TRBD2,CSAPTGGSLLEQYF,TGCAGTGCCCCCACGGGCGGGAGTCTCCTCGAGCAGTACTTC
TRBJ1-1,few,TRBV3-1,NA,CASSPLVNTEAFF,TGTGCCAGCAGCCCCCTCGTGAACACTGAAGCTTTCTTT
TRBJ2-3,NA,TRBV6-2/TRBV6-3,TRBD2,CASTRRGGGPWDTQYF,TGTGCCAGCACCCGACGCGGGGGAGGGCCATGGGATACGCAGTATTTT